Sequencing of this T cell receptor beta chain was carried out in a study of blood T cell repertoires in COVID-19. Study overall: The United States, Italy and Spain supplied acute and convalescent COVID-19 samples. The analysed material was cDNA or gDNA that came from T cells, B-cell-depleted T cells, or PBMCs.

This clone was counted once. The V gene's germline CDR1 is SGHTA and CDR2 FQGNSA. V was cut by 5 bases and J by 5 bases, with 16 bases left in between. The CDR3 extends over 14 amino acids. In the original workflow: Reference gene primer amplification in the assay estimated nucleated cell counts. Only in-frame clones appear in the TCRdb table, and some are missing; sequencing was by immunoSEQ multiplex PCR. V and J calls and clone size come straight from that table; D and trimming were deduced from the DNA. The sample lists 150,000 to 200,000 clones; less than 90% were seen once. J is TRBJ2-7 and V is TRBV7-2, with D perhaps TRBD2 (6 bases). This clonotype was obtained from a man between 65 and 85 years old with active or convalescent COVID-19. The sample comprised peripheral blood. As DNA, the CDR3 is TGTGCCAGCAGCCCACGGGCGGGATTGCACGAGCAGTACTTC. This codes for CASSPRAGLHEQYF.